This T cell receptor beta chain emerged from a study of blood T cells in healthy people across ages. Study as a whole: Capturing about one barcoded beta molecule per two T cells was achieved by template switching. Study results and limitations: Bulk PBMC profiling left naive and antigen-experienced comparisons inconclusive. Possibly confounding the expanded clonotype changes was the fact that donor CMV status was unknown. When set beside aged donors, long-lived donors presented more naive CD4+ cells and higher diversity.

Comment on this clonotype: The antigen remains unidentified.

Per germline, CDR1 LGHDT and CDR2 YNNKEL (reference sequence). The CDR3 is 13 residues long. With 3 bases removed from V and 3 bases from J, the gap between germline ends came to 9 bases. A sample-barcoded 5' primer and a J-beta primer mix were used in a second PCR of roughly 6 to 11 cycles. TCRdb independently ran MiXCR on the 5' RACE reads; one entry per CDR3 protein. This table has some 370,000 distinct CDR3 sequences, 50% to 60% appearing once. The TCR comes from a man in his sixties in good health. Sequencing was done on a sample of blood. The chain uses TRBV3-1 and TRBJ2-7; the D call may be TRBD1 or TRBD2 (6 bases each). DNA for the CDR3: TGTGCCAGCAGCCAGCGGGACATCTACGAGCAGTACTTC. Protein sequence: CASSQRDIYEQYF.